In its sample, the clone carrying this T cell receptor (beta chain) was seen a few times. Its cognate antigen is unknown. These data belong to a study of T-cell memory formation after mild COVID-19. Overall study context: Among the donors, TCR clusters were largely specific to each donor.

Broader study findings: Chiefly within CM and EM were the contracting CD4+ clones; CD8+ ones were within EMRA. Some SARS-CoV-2-responding clones were already detected in memory before infection.

Germline CDR1 and CDR2: SGHVS and FNYEAQ. CDR3 length equals 13 residues. V was trimmed by 3 bases and J by 5 bases, leaving 8 bases between them. Sample barcodes and UMIs were carried by the TCR alpha and TCR beta cDNA libraries that 5'RACE generated with constant-segment primers. TCRdb analysed the 5' RACE reads with MiXCR anew, one entry per CDR3 protein. Counted here are just under 550,000 distinct CDR3 sequences, approximately 20% occurring once; the ten biggest clones make up approximately 13%. Sequencing was performed on PBMCs or a T cell subset sorted from them (not recorded which). This rearrangement joins TRBV7-6 to TRBJ2-1; D unresolved. This TCR came from an adult woman who had mild COVID-19 (a few samples of this study predate the infection). Cell type and time point are not known. The CDR3 DNA sequence: TGTGCCAGCAGCTTGTCTGGACACAATGAGCAGTTCTTC. Amino acid sequence: CASSLSGHNEQFF.